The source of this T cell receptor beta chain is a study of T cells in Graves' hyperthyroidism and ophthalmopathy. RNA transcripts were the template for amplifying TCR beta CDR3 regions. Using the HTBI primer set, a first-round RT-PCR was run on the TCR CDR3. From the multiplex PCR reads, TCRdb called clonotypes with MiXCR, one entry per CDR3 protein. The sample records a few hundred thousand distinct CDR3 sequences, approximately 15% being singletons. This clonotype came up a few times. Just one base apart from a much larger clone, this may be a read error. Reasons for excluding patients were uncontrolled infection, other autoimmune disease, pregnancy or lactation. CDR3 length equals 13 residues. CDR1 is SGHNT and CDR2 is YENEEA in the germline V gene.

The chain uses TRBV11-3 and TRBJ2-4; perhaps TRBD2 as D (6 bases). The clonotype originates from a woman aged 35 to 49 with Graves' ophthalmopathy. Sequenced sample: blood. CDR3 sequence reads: CAGSSDWRDIQYF. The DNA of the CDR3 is TGTGCCGGCAGCTCGGACTGGAGGGACATTCAGTACTTC.